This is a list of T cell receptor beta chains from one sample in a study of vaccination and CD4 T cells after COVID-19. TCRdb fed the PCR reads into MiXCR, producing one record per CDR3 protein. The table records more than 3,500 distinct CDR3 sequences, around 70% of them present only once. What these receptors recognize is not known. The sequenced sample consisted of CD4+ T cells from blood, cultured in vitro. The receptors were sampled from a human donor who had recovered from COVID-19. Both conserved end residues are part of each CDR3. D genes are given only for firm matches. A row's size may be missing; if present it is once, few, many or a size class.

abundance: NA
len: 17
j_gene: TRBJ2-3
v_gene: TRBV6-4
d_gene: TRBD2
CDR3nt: TGTGCCGGCAAGCTAACTAGCGGGGGGGCCGACATAGATACGCAGTATTTT
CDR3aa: CAGKLTSGGADIDTQYF

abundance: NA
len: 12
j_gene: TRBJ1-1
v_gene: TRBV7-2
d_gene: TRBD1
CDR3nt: TGTGCCAGCAGCTTAGACAGGGGCCAAGCTTTCTTT
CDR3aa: CASSLDRGQAFF

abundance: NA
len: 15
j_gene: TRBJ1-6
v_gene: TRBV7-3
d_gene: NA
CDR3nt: TGTGCCAGCAGCCCAGATGGGACGAGAGCTTCACCCCTCCACTTT
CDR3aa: CASSPDGTRASPLHF

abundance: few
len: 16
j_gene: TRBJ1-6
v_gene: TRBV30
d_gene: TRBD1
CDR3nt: TGTGCCTGGAGTGTCGGTTGGGGGACAGTGAATTCACCCCTCCACTTT
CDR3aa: CAWSVGWGTVNSPLHF

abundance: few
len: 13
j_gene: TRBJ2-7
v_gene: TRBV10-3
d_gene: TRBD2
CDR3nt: TGTGCCATCCATAGCGGGGGACGCTACGAGCAGTACTTC
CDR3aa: CAIHSGGRYEQYF

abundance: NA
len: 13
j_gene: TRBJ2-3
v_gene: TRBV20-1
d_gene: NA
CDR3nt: TGCAGTGCCGATGGGAGGAGCACAGATACGCAGTATTTT
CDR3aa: CSADGRSTDTQYF

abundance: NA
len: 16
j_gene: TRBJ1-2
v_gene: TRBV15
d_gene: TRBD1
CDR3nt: TGTGCCACCAGCAGAGATAGGGGGACAGGGGAATATGGCTACACCTTC
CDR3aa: CATSRDRGTGEYGYTF

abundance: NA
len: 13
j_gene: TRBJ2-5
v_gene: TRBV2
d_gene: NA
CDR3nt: TGTGCCAGCAACAGGGAGTACCAAGAGACCCAGTACTTC
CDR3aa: CASNREYQETQYF

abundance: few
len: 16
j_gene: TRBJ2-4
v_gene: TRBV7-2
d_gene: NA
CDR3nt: TGTGCCAGCAGCTTAGTTAGGGGGTTGGCCAAAAACATTCAGTACTTC
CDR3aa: CASSLVRGLAKNIQYF

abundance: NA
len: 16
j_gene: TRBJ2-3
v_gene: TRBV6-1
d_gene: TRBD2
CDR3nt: TGTGCCAGCAGTGAAAGTAGCGGGGTGAGCACAGATACGCAGTATTTT
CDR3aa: CASSESSGVSTDTQYF

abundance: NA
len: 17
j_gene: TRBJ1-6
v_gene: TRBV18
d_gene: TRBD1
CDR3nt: TGTGCCAGCTCACACTCGTTAGGGACAGGGCTCGGCTCACCCCTCCACTTT
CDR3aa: CASSHSLGTGLGSPLHF

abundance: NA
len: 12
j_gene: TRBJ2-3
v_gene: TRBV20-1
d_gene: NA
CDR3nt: TGCAGTGTTAGAGGGGATGTCGATACGCAGTATTTT
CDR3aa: CSVRGDVDTQYF

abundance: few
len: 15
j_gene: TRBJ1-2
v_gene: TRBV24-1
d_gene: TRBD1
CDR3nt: TGTGCCACCAGTGACCCTACCAGACAGGGCAGCGGCTACACCTTC
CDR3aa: CATSDPTRQGSGYTF

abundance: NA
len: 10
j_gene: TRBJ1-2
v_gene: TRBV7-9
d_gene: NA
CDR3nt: TGTGCCGGAGGGAAAGGGGGCTACACCTTC
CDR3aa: CAGGKGGYTF

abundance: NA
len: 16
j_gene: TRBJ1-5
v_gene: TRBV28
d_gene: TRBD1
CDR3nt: TGTGCCAGCAGTTCCCGGACAGGGCAAATCAATCAGCCCCAGCATTTT
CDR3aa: CASSSRTGQINQPQHF

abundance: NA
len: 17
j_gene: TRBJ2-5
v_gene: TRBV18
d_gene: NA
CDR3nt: TGTGCCAGCTCACCACGCGTCGTAGGCAGGGGTCAAGAGACCCAGTACTTC
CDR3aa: CASSPRVVGRGQETQYF

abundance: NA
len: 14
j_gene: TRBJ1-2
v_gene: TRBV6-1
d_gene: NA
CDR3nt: TGTGCCAGCTTGAAGGCCGACAGGACCTATGGCTACACCTTC
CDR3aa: CASLKADRTYGYTF